These T cell receptor beta chains were read from a single sample in a study of beta chain features in type 1 diabetes. TCRdb keeps only in-frame clones here, not all; method: immunoSEQ multiplex PCR. The sample shows roughly 51,000 clones, 52% of them seen only once. Sequencing input: Tregs from blood. These receptors originate from a woman aged 40 to 50 with type 1 diabetes. Both conserved end residues are part of each CDR3. The D gene is left open where the match is weak. Size tells how often a clone was seen (once, few, many) or the class of an expanded clone, and some rows leave it out.

d_gene: TRBD1
abundance: .
v_gene: TRBV6-1
j_gene: TRBJ2-7
CDR3nt: TGTGCCAGCAGTTGGGACAGCCGCCTTGACGAGCAGTACTTC
CDR3aa: CASSWDSRLDEQYF

d_gene: .
abundance: .
v_gene: TRBV28
j_gene: TRBJ1-4
CDR3nt: TGTGCCAGCACAAGGAGGGGCGTCTGGCCAAGTGAAAAACTGTTTTTT
CDR3aa: CASTRRGVWPSEKLFF

d_gene: .
abundance: .
v_gene: TRBV6-5
j_gene: TRBJ2-7
CDR3nt: TGTGCCAGCAGTTCTTTACCCGGACAGAACAACGAGCAGTACTTC
CDR3aa: CASSSLPGQNNEQYF

d_gene: TRBD2
abundance: .
v_gene: TRBV27
j_gene: TRBJ2-5
CDR3nt: TGTGCCAGCAGTTCCGGGACTATTCAAGAGACCCAGTACTTC
CDR3aa: CASSSGTIQETQYF

d_gene: .
abundance: .
v_gene: TRBV4-3
j_gene: TRBJ1-1
CDR3nt: TGCGCCAGCAGCCTGACAGGACGCACTGAAGCTTTCTTT
CDR3aa: CASSLTGRTEAFF

d_gene: .
abundance: few
v_gene: TRBV5-1
j_gene: TRBJ1-2
CDR3nt: TGCGCCAGCAGCTTCGAGTTAGCTAACTATGGCTACACCTTC
CDR3aa: CASSFELANYGYTF

d_gene: TRBD2
abundance: few
v_gene: TRBV7-3
j_gene: TRBJ2-1
CDR3nt: TGTGCCAGCAGCTCCCCGGGACTACTAAAGCAGTTCTTC
CDR3aa: CASSSPGLLKQFF

d_gene: TRBD2
abundance: few
v_gene: TRBV7-3
j_gene: TRBJ2-5
CDR3nt: TGTGCCAGCAGCTTTAGACTAGCGGGGCTCCAAGAGACCCAGTACTTC
CDR3aa: CASSFRLAGLQETQYF

d_gene: TRBD2
abundance: .
v_gene: TRBV4-3
j_gene: TRBJ2-5
CDR3nt: TGCGCCAGCAGCCAAGTACCCCTAGCGGGAGGAAAGGCGACCCAGTACTTC
CDR3aa: CASSQVPLAGGKATQYF

d_gene: .
abundance: .
v_gene: TRBV7-2
j_gene: TRBJ1-3
CDR3nt: TGTGCCAGCAGCCCCGGGAGTGGAAACACCATATATTTT
CDR3aa: CASSPGSGNTIYF

d_gene: .
abundance: .
v_gene: TRBV5-1
j_gene: TRBJ2-1
CDR3nt: TGCGCCAGCAGCTTTGTAGCGACCAAGAATGAGCAGTTCTTC
CDR3aa: CASSFVATKNEQFF

d_gene: TRBD2
abundance: .
v_gene: TRBV28
j_gene: TRBJ2-2
CDR3nt: TGTGCCAGCAGTTTATCCGGGAGCGGGGCCGGGGAGCTGTTTTTT
CDR3aa: CASSLSGSGAGELFF

d_gene: .
abundance: .
v_gene: TRBV29-1
j_gene: TRBJ1-1
CDR3nt: TGCAGCGCCGAACGGGGCACTGAAGCTTTCTTT
CDR3aa: CSAERGTEAFF

d_gene: TRBD2
abundance: many
v_gene: TRBV7-2
j_gene: TRBJ2-7
CDR3nt: TGTGCCAGCAGCAAGGCGGCTAGCGGGAGTATTGTGCGAGAGCAGTACTTC
CDR3aa: CASSKAASGSIVREQYF

d_gene: TRBD1
abundance: .
v_gene: TRBV6-6
j_gene: TRBJ2-1
CDR3nt: TGTGCCAGCAGCCCCCGACAGGGGTACAGCAGGTATGAGCAGTTCTTC
CDR3aa: CASSPRQGYSRYEQFF

d_gene: .
abundance: few
v_gene: TRBV4-1
j_gene: TRBJ1-2
CDR3nt: TGCGCCAGCAGCCAAGAAGACAGCAACTATGGCTACACCTTC
CDR3aa: CASSQEDSNYGYTF

d_gene: .
abundance: .
v_gene: TRBV5-4
j_gene: TRBJ1-2
CDR3nt: TGTGCCAGCAGCTTGGGTCAGTTACTATCTTACACCTTC
CDR3aa: CASSLGQLLSYTF

d_gene: TRBD2
abundance: .
v_gene: TRBV28
j_gene: TRBJ2-7
CDR3nt: TGTGCCAGCATCCCTAACTTGGGGGAGATTGCGGGAGGGCTCTACGAGCAGTACTTC
CDR3aa: CASIPNLGEIAGGLYEQYF

d_gene: .
abundance: few
v_gene: TRBV15
j_gene: TRBJ1-2
CDR3nt: TGTGCCACCAGCAGGCCGGCGGCGATGGGTGGCTACACCTTC
CDR3aa: CATSRPAAMGGYTF

d_gene: .
abundance: .
v_gene: TRBV5-6
j_gene: TRBJ2-7
CDR3nt: TGTGCCAGCAGCTTTTTCGGGGACTCCTACGAGCAGTACTTC
CDR3aa: CASSFFGDSYEQYF

d_gene: TRBD1
abundance: .
v_gene: TRBV5-6
j_gene: TRBJ2-3
CDR3nt: TGTGCCAGCAGCTTGCTCGACAGGGCGGCAGATACGCAGTATTTT
CDR3aa: CASSLLDRAADTQYF

d_gene: .
abundance: .
v_gene: TRBV4-3
j_gene: TRBJ1-2
CDR3nt: TGCGCCAGCAGCCTCCGGTTAATGGCGGCAGCCCCAGCTAACTATGGCTACACCTTC
CDR3aa: CASSLRLMAAAPANYGYTF

d_gene: .
abundance: few
v_gene: TRBV28
j_gene: TRBJ2-2
CDR3nt: TGTGCCAGCAGGCCAGCGGGCTCTTTGGGCGGGGAGCTGTTTTTT
CDR3aa: CASRPAGSLGGELFF

d_gene: .
abundance: .
v_gene: TRBV5-1
j_gene: TRBJ2-7
CDR3nt: TGCGCCAGCAGCTTGGGGTACAGGGTCGAGGCCGAGCAGTACTTC
CDR3aa: CASSLGYRVEAEQYF

d_gene: .
abundance: once
v_gene: TRBV7-9
j_gene: TRBJ2-7
CDR3nt: TGTGCCAGCAGTTCTGCTCAGTTATGGAGCCGCGAGCAGTACTTC
CDR3aa: CASSSAQLWSREQYF

d_gene: .
abundance: .
v_gene: TRBV21-1
j_gene: TRBJ1-2
CDR3nt: TGTGCCAGCAGCAGTGTAGGGAGGCCGAGTGGCTACACCTTC
CDR3aa: CASSSVGRPSGYTF

d_gene: TRBD2
abundance: few
v_gene: TRBV2
j_gene: TRBJ2-1
CDR3nt: TGTGCCAGCAGTGTCGATCCTAGCGGGAGACGGTTCTTC
CDR3aa: CASSVDPSGRRFF

d_gene: TRBD1
abundance: .
v_gene: TRBV28
j_gene: TRBJ2-1
CDR3nt: TGTGCCAGCCACAGGGGCCAGGCCTACAATGAGCAGTTCTTC
CDR3aa: CASHRGQAYNEQFF

d_gene: .
abundance: .
v_gene: TRBV5-1
j_gene: TRBJ2-2
CDR3nt: TGCGCCAGCAGCTTGGCCGGGTCAATGAAGAACACCGGGGAGCTGTTTTTT
CDR3aa: CASSLAGSMKNTGELFF

d_gene: TRBD1
abundance: .
v_gene: TRBV19
j_gene: TRBJ2-2
CDR3nt: TGTGCCAGTAGTAATCAGGGGGCGATCACCGGGGAGCTGTTTTTT
CDR3aa: CASSNQGAITGELFF

d_gene: TRBD1
abundance: .
v_gene: TRBV6-1
j_gene: TRBJ2-2
CDR3nt: TGTGCCACCGATGTACAGGGGATCCCTACCGGGGAGCTGTTTTTT
CDR3aa: CATDVQGIPTGELFF

d_gene: TRBD2
abundance: .
v_gene: TRBV6-5
j_gene: TRBJ2-1
CDR3nt: TGTGCCAGCAGTTACAGGTTAGCGGGAGGTAGAAATGAGCAGTTCTTC
CDR3aa: CASSYRLAGGRNEQFF

d_gene: .
abundance: .
v_gene: TRBV6-1
j_gene: TRBJ1-1
CDR3nt: TGTGCCAGCAGTGTCACGGCGGGCAGGGGCACTGAAGCTTTCTTT
CDR3aa: CASSVTAGRGTEAFF

d_gene: .
abundance: .
v_gene: TRBV9
j_gene: TRBJ2-1
CDR3nt: TGTGCCAGCAGCGTTTCCCGGAGCGGATACAATGAGCAGTTCTTC
CDR3aa: CASSVSRSGYNEQFF

d_gene: TRBD2
abundance: .
v_gene: TRBV6-1
j_gene: TRBJ2-1
CDR3nt: TGTGCCAGCACCCCGCGGCGGGAGGGCCTGGGTGAGCAGTTCTTC
CDR3aa: CASTPRREGLGEQFF